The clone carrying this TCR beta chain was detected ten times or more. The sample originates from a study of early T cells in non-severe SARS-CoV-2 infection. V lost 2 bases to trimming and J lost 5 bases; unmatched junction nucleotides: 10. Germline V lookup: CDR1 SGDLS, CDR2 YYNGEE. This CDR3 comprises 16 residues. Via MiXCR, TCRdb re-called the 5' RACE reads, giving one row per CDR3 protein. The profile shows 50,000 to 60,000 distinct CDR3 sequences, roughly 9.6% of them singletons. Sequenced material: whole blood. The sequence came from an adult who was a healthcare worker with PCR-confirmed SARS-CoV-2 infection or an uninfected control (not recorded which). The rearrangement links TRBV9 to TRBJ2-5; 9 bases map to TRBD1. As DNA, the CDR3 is TGTGCCAGCAGCGTCTACGGGGGACAGGGAATGGAGACCCAGTACTTC. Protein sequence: CASSVYGGQGMETQYF.